This is a list of T cell receptor beta chains from one sample in a study of T cells in Graves' hyperthyroidism and ophthalmopathy. TCRdb analysed the multiplex PCR reads with MiXCR anew, one entry per CDR3 protein. The table records 750,000 to 950,000 distinct CDR3 sequences, roughly 40% of them present only once. The sequenced sample was blood. The source is a man between 18 and 29 years old with Graves' hyperthyroidism. The CDR3 runs from the conserved cysteine through the conserved F or W. The order of the fields is D gene, V gene, clone size, J gene, CDR3 protein, CDR3 DNA. The D gene is left open where the match is weak. For some rows the clone size is stated as once, few or many, or as a class when expanded; others skip it.

d_gene: TRBD2
v_gene: TRBV4-1
abundance: few
j_gene: TRBJ2-7
CDR3aa: CASSLRTSGVHEQYF
CDR3nt: TGCGCCAGCAGCCTAAGGACTAGCGGGGTCCACGAGCAGTACTTC

d_gene: -
v_gene: TRBV3-1
abundance: few
j_gene: TRBJ2-5
CDR3aa: CASSQVSESRETQYF
CDR3nt: TGCGCCAGCAGCCAAGTAAGCGAGAGCCGAGAGACCCAGTACTTC

d_gene: -
v_gene: TRBV7-8
abundance: many
j_gene: TRBJ2-5
CDR3aa: CASRILETQYF
CDR3nt: TGTGCCAGCAGGATCCTGGAGACCCAGTACTTC

d_gene: TRBD1
v_gene: TRBV29-1
abundance: many
j_gene: TRBJ2-6
CDR3aa: CSVAGTGFGANVLTF
CDR3nt: TGCAGCGTTGCCGGGACAGGTTTCGGGGCCAACGTCCTGACTTTC

d_gene: -
v_gene: TRBV4-3
abundance: -
j_gene: TRBJ1-6
CDR3aa: CASSQGATHNSPLHF
CDR3nt: TGCGCCAGCAGCCAAGGAGCCACCCATAATTCACCCCTCCACTTT

d_gene: -
v_gene: TRBV7-2
abundance: many
j_gene: TRBJ2-2
CDR3aa: CASSFMGIAGELFF
CDR3nt: TGTGCCAGCAGCTTTATGGGGATCGCCGGGGAGCTGTTTTTT

d_gene: -
v_gene: TRBV7-6
abundance: many
j_gene: TRBJ1-3
CDR3aa: CATVSFSGNTIYF
CDR3nt: TGTGCCACGGTGTCTTTCTCTGGAAACACCATATATTTT

d_gene: -
v_gene: TRBV19
abundance: -
j_gene: TRBJ1-5
CDR3aa: CAWSWGGDQPQHF
CDR3nt: TGTGCCTGGAGTTGGGGAGGGGATCAGCCCCAGCATTTT

d_gene: TRBD1
v_gene: TRBV9
abundance: many
j_gene: TRBJ1-2
CDR3aa: CASSVAYEGADGYTF
CDR3nt: TGTGCCAGCAGCGTAGCCTATGAGGGGGCGGATGGCTACACCTTC

d_gene: TRBD2
v_gene: TRBV20-1
abundance: -
j_gene: TRBJ2-5
CDR3aa: CSACFSGGAGETQCF
CDR3nt: TGCAGTGCTTGTTTCAGCGGGGGGGCCGGAGAGACCCAGTGCTTC

d_gene: TRBD1
v_gene: TRBV3-1
abundance: many
j_gene: TRBJ1-1
CDR3aa: CASSRQGTEAFF
CDR3nt: TGTGCCAGCAGCCGACAGGGGACTGAAGCTTTCTTT

d_gene: TRBD1
v_gene: TRBV10-3
abundance: -
j_gene: TRBJ1-5
CDR3aa: CATGTERNQPQHF
CDR3nt: TGTGCCACCGGGACAGAACGCAATCAGCCCCAGCATTTT

d_gene: TRBD1
v_gene: TRBV9
abundance: few
j_gene: TRBJ1-4
CDR3aa: CASSAGTGGYEKLFF
CDR3nt: TGTGCCAGCAGCGCGGGGACAGGGGGCTATGAAAAACTGTTTTTT

d_gene: -
v_gene: TRBV7-3
abundance: -
j_gene: TRBJ1-2
CDR3aa: CASSRWGYGYTF
CDR3nt: TGTGCCAGCAGCCGGTGGGGCTATGGCTACACCTTC

d_gene: -
v_gene: TRBV4-1
abundance: -
j_gene: TRBJ2-5
CDR3aa: CASSQEGGLKEETQYF
CDR3nt: TGCGCCAGCAGCCAAGAGGGGGGCCTCAAAGAAGAGACCCAGTACTTC

d_gene: TRBD1
v_gene: TRBV7-3
abundance: -
j_gene: TRBJ1-3
CDR3aa: CASRHIRDRTYTIYF
CDR3nt: TGTGCCAGCAGACATATCCGGGACAGGACCTACACCATATATTTT

d_gene: -
v_gene: TRBV19
abundance: -
j_gene: TRBJ1-4
CDR3aa: CASSIDGTREKLFF
CDR3nt: TGTGCCAGTAGTATTGACGGAACGCGTGAAAAACTGTTTTTT

d_gene: TRBD2
v_gene: TRBV19
abundance: many
j_gene: TRBJ2-2
CDR3aa: CASRPGLAGGAGELFF
CDR3nt: TGTGCCAGTAGGCCGGGACTAGCGGGAGGGGCCGGGGAGCTGTTTTTT

d_gene: -
v_gene: TRBV4-1
abundance: -
j_gene: TRBJ2-7
CDR3aa: CASSQDRDGYYEQYF
CDR3nt: TGCGCCAGCAGCCAAGACCGGGACGGTTACTACGAGCAGTACTTC

d_gene: -
v_gene: TRBV7-9
abundance: -
j_gene: TRBJ2-3
CDR3aa: CASSSFTDTQYF
CDR3nt: TGTGCCAGCAGCTCTTTCACAGATACGCAGTATTTT

d_gene: -
v_gene: TRBV10-3
abundance: -
j_gene: TRBJ1-2
CDR3aa: CATALGSAYGYTF
CDR3nt: TGTGCCACCGCCCTTGGGTCTGCTTATGGCTACACCTTC

d_gene: -
v_gene: TRBV9
abundance: -
j_gene: TRBJ1-2
CDR3aa: CASSVLETYREGGYTF
CDR3nt: TGTGCCAGCAGCGTACTGGAGACATACAGGGAGGGTGGCTACACCTTC

d_gene: -
v_gene: TRBV6-5
abundance: -
j_gene: TRBJ2-5
CDR3aa: CASSYSAGRETQYF
CDR3nt: TGTGCCAGCAGTTACTCCGCGGGGCGAGAGACCCAGTACTTC

d_gene: -
v_gene: TRBV9
abundance: many
j_gene: TRBJ2-5
CDR3aa: CASSVTGAWETQYF
CDR3nt: TGTGCCAGCAGCGTAACGGGAGCGTGGGAGACCCAGTACTTC

d_gene: TRBD1
v_gene: TRBV29-1
abundance: -
j_gene: TRBJ2-7
CDR3aa: CNVEQGPTDYEQYF
CDR3nt: TGCAACGTTGAACAGGGGCCGACCGACTACGAGCAGTACTTC

d_gene: -
v_gene: TRBV5-4
abundance: once
j_gene: TRBJ1-4
CDR3aa: CASSQVSVRASEKLFF
CDR3nt: TGCGCCAGCAGCCAAGTTTCGGTCAGGGCGAGTGAAAAACTGTTTTTT

d_gene: TRBD1
v_gene: TRBV5-5
abundance: few
j_gene: TRBJ1-5
CDR3aa: CASSLYPTGLQPQHF
CDR3nt: TGTGCCAGCAGCCTGTACCCGACAGGGCTTCAGCCCCAGCATTTT